The present T cell receptor beta chain was sequenced within a study of blood T cells in healthy people across ages. Study-wide points: Diversity estimates drawn from one million T cells were deemed underestimates. Percentage of naive T cells showed a strong correlation with TCR beta diversity. Naive and antigen-experienced cells could not be conclusively compared, given unsorted PBMCs.

V shed 7 bases and J 7 bases; nucleotides not matched to a gene: 8. Germline lookup yields CDR1 PRHDT and CDR2 FYEKMQ (reference sequence). The CDR3 runs to 14 residues. Each donor was a healthy Caucasian individual from Russia, aged about 6 to 95. With respect to this clonotype: Its antigen is undetermined.

PCR was performed a second time for about 7 to 12 cycles using a sample-barcoded 5' primer and a J-beta primer mix. TCRdb reprocessed the 5' RACE reads via MiXCR and lists one record per CDR3 protein. This table holds over 950,000 distinct CDR3 sequences, around two fifths found once. The clonotype comes from a man between 18 and 29 years old in good health. The V gene is TRBV13, the J gene TRBJ2-3, with TRBD2 identical over 10 bases. Sequencing used blood. DNA of the CDR3: TGTGCCAGCAACAAAGCGGGGGGGCATCATACGCAGTATTTT. Amino acid sequence: CASNKAGGHHTQYF.